This TCR beta chain was recovered during a study of T cells after yellow fever vaccination. MiXCR was run by TCRdb on the 5' RACE reads, yielding one entry per CDR3 protein. The data contain about 300,000 distinct CDR3 sequences, approximately 8% of them seen just once; the ten biggest clones take up over 3%. V gave up 2 bases and J gave up 5 bases, with 8 bases separating them. The CDR3 has 12 residues. Per the germline V gene, CDR1 is DFQATT and CDR2 is SNEGSKA (reference sequence). The input for sequencing was CD4+ T cells sorted from PBMCs, taken 5 days after the yellow fever booster vaccination. The rearrangement uses TRBV20-1 and TRBJ2-3; D is ambiguous. This sequence was found in a man between 18 and 35 years old who received the YFV17D yellow fever vaccine. CDR3 sequence (DNA): TGCAGTGCTAGATTGGCTATAGATACGCAGTATTTT. Translation gives CSARLAIDTQYF.